This is a list of T cell receptor beta chains from one sample in a study of PD-1 blockade in classical Hodgkin lymphoma. Clones were read by immunoSEQ multiplex PCR, and TCRdb kept only the in-frame ones, dropping some. The sample contains 25,000 to 35,000 clones, about 86% of which appear only once. The sequenced sample was CD4+ T cells from blood, obtained before the fourth cycle of nivolumab. Every receptor here comes from a human donor with classical Hodgkin lymphoma. Each CDR3 is given with its conserved first and last residue. The D gene is left open where the match is weak. For some rows the clone size is stated as once, few or many, or as a class when expanded; others skip it.

V gene	D gene	clone size	J gene	CDR3 DNA	CDR3 protein
TRBV10-3	NA	NA	TRBJ2-7	TGTGCCATCAGTGACCCTATAGGACGGAATACGTTCAAGCAGTACTTC	CAISDPIGRNTFKQYF
TRBV19	NA	NA	TRBJ1-1	TGTGCCAGTAGATTCACTGCAGGGCATTCGGACACTGAAGCTTTCTTT	CASRFTAGHSDTEAFF
TRBV7-3	TRBD2	NA	TRBJ2-1	TGTGCCAGCGCGCGGGAGGGCCCGTACAATGAGCAGTTCTTC	CASAREGPYNEQFF
TRBV19	NA	NA	TRBJ1-5	TGTGCCAGCGGAGGAGGCCATAATAGCAATCAGCCCCAGCATTTT	CASGGGHNSNQPQHF
TRBV6-1	TRBD2	NA	TRBJ2-3	TGTGCCAGCAGTGAAGTAGCGGGGGGAAGTCCAGCAGATACGCAGTATTTT	CASSEVAGGSPADTQYF
TRBV7-9	NA	NA	TRBJ2-1	TGTGCCAGCAGCTTAATCGCCCTGACAGGGAGGGTAGATGAGCAGTTCTTC	CASSLIALTGRVDEQFF
TRBV27	TRBD2	NA	TRBJ2-1	TGTGCCAGCAGTCTGGGACTAGCGGGAGAGGTTGAGCAGTTCTTC	CASSLGLAGEVEQFF
TRBV5-6	TRBD2	once	TRBJ2-3	TGTGCCAGCAGTTCCGGGACTAGCGGGTCTGTTGGCACAGATACGCAGTATTTT	CASSSGTSGSVGTDTQYF
TRBV7-9	NA	NA	TRBJ2-3	TGTGCCAGCAGCTCCGGGTCCTACACAGATACGCAGTATTTT	CASSSGSYTDTQYF
TRBV5-1	NA	NA	TRBJ2-2	TGCGCCAGCAGCTTGGAATGGGGAAACACCGGGGAGCTGTTTTTT	CASSLEWGNTGELFF
TRBV5-4	TRBD2	NA	TRBJ2-5	TGTGCCAGCAGCATTAGCGGGGGGGGAGAGGCCCAGTACTTC	CASSISGGGEAQYF
TRBV5-1	TRBD2	NA	TRBJ2-3	TGCGCCAGCAGCTTGGTATTAGCGGGGGCGAGCACAGATACGCAGTATTTT	CASSLVLAGASTDTQYF
TRBV11-2	NA	NA	TRBJ2-7	TGTGCCAGCAGCTTAGTCCAATCTCGCTACGAGCAGTACTTC	CASSLVQSRYEQYF
TRBV5-4	TRBD1	once	TRBJ2-5	TGTGCCAGCAGCCGAGCGGTGGGACAGGGGTCGGAGACCCAGTACTTC	CASSRAVGQGSETQYF
TRBV7-6	NA	NA	TRBJ1-1	TGTGCCAGCAGCTCTAGGCGCGGAGACACTGAAGCTTTCTTT	CASSSRRGDTEAFF
TRBV18	TRBD2	NA	TRBJ2-2	TGTGCCAGCTCACAGGGACTAGCGGGGTACACCGGGGAGCTGTTTTTT	CASSQGLAGYTGELFF
TRBV28	NA	NA	TRBJ2-5	TGTGCCAGCAGCTTCAAGGGAGGGACCCAGTACTTC	CASSFKGGTQYF
TRBV7-2	NA	NA	TRBJ2-3	TGTGCCAGCAGCCTGGGCCCATTAGGAGATACGCAGTATTTT	CASSLGPLGDTQYF
TRBV28	NA	NA	TRBJ1-4	TGTGCCAGCAGTCCTGAGTGGGGGGCGAATGAAAAACTGTTTTTT	CASSPEWGANEKLFF
TRBV19	NA	NA	TRBJ1-5	TGTGCCAGTAGAAGGCACGGAGGCCAGCCCCAGCATTTT	CASRRHGGQPQHF
TRBV28	TRBD2	NA	TRBJ2-3	TGTGCCAGCAGTTTGGCGGGAGGCACTGATACGCAGTATTTT	CASSLAGGTDTQYF
TRBV5-6	NA	NA	TRBJ2-3	TGTGCCAGCAGCTTTTATAGGACCCAGCTACTCACAGATACGCAGTATTTT	CASSFYRTQLLTDTQYF
TRBV11-2	NA	NA	TRBJ2-7	TGTGCCAGCAGCTCCGGAATGGCGGTCTCCTACGAGCAGTACTTC	CASSSGMAVSYEQYF
TRBV7-9	NA	NA	TRBJ2-5	TGTGCCAGCAGCTTAGCGCTATGGCCCGGGACCCAGTACTTC	CASSLALWPGTQYF
TRBV2	NA	NA	TRBJ2-7	TGTGCCAGCAGTACTGGGGGCAGCTACGAGCAGTACTTC	CASSTGGSYEQYF
TRBV6-6	NA	NA	TRBJ2-3	TGTGCCAGCAGTTTGGGACTGGAAGCTTCGTCAGATACGCAGTATTTT	CASSLGLEASSDTQYF
TRBV29-1	NA	NA	TRBJ2-1	TGCAGCGAAGGGAAATACGGGGTCTCCTACAATGAGCAGTTCTTC	CSEGKYGVSYNEQFF
TRBV6-1	TRBD1	NA	TRBJ1-5	TGTGCCAGTAGACAGGGCACTCAGCCCCAGCATTTT	CASRQGTQPQHF
TRBV7-9	NA	once	TRBJ1-4	TGTGCCAGCAGCTCGCAACAGGGCTCTAATGAAAAACTGTTTTTT	CASSSQQGSNEKLFF
TRBV28	NA	NA	TRBJ1-4	TGTGCCATCGAGGAGCAGGAAAAACTGTTTTTT	CAIEEQEKLFF
TRBV11-2	NA	NA	TRBJ1-5	TGTGCCAGCAGCCATAGTCGGGGGCTGGGGTCCAATCAGCCCCAGCATTTT	CASSHSRGLGSNQPQHF
TRBV7-2	NA	NA	TRBJ2-3	TGTGCCAGCAGCCTCCCGCAGACTAGTTTTGGCACAGATACGCAGTATTTT	CASSLPQTSFGTDTQYF
TRBV6-6	TRBD1	NA	TRBJ2-3	TGTGCCACCGGGGACAGGGTAGGACCAGATACGCAGTATTTT	CATGDRVGPDTQYF
TRBV6-6	TRBD1	NA	TRBJ2-7	TGTGCCAGCAGTTACTCACGACAGGGTATGAGCTACGAGCAGTACTTC	CASSYSRQGMSYEQYF
TRBV6-5	NA	NA	TRBJ1-6	TGTGCCAGCAGTTACTCCCCGACAGCGGGGTCACCCCTCCACTTT	CASSYSPTAGSPLHF
TRBV19	TRBD2	NA	TRBJ2-1	TGTGCCAGTAGCGATCGGGGACTAGCGGGAGGGGAAGAGCAGTTCTTC	CASSDRGLAGGEEQFF
TRBV10-2	NA	NA	TRBJ2-3	TGCGCCAGCAGTGGGGTGTCGACCCCCAGCACAGATACGCAGTATTTT	CASSGVSTPSTDTQYF
TRBV27	NA	NA	TRBJ2-2	TGTGCCAGCAGTTTATTAGGCACCGGGGAGCTGTTTTTT	CASSLLGTGELFF
TRBV7-9	NA	NA	TRBJ2-7	TGTGCCAGCAGCTTAGGATCTGACGAGCAGTACTTC	CASSLGSDEQYF
TRBV7-9	NA	few	TRBJ1-2	TGTGCCAGCAGCTTAGCGGGGGGATATGGCTACACCTTC	CASSLAGGYGYTF
TRBV7-2	NA	NA	TRBJ2-3	TGTGCCAGCAGCTCTGGGACGGATACGCAGTATTTT	CASSSGTDTQYF
TRBV19	TRBD1	NA	TRBJ1-6	TGTGCCAGTAGCGCTGCCCGTGCCGGGACAGGATCAAATTCACCCCTCCACTTT	CASSAARAGTGSNSPLHF
TRBV18	NA	NA	TRBJ1-1	TGTGCCAGCTCACCGCAACGGGGCACTGAAGCTTTCTTT	CASSPQRGTEAFF
TRBV9	NA	NA	TRBJ2-7	TGTGCCAGCAGCGTGTTCGGGACCTTCTCCTACGAGCAGTACTTC	CASSVFGTFSYEQYF
TRBV7-7	NA	NA	TRBJ2-5	TGTGCCAGCAGCTTTGGCAGCGAAGGGACCCAGTACTTC	CASSFGSEGTQYF
TRBV4-3	TRBD2	once	TRBJ2-1	TGCGCCAGCACCTCGGGGGGAGAGCAGTTCTTC	CASTSGGEQFF
TRBV28	NA	NA	TRBJ1-1	TGTGCCAGCAGTTCTGGGGGGGGTAGAAGCACTGAAGCTTTCTTT	CASSSGGGRSTEAFF
TRBV2	NA	NA	TRBJ2-1	TGTGCCAGCAGTGATTTGGTGGGACCTCTAGCATCCTACGGGAATGAGCAGTTCTTC	CASSDLVGPLASYGNEQFF
TRBV5-4	NA	few	TRBJ1-1	TGTGCCAGCAGCTTGGATAGGAACACTGAAGCTTTCTTT	CASSLDRNTEAFF